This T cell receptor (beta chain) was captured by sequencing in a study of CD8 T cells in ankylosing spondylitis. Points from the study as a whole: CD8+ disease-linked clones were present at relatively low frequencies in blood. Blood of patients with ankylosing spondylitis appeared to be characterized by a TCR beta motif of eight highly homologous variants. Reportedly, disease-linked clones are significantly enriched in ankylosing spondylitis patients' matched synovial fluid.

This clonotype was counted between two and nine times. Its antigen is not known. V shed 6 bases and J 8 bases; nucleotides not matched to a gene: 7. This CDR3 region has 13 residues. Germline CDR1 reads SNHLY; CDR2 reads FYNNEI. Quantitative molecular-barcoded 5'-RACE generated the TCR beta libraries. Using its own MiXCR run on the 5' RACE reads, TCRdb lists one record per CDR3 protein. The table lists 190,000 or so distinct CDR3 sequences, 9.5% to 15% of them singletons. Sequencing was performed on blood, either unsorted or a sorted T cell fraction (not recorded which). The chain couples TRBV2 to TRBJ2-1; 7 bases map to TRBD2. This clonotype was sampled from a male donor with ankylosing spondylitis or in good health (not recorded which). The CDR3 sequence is CASRGLTDHEQFF. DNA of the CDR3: TGTGCCAGCAGGGGACTAACGGACCATGAGCAGTTCTTC. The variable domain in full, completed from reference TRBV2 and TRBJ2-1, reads EPEVTQTPSHQVTQMGQEVILRCVPISNHLYFYWYRQILGQKVEFLVSFYNNEISEKSEIFDDQFSVERPDGSNFTLKIRSTKLEDSAMYFCASRGLTDHEQFFGPGTRLTVL.